The following is a T cell receptor beta chain sequence with its context. Its matching antigen is unknown. The data stem from a study of PD-L1 blockade in urothelial cancer. Overall study: A median of roughly 130,000 T cells was found in the blood samples.

Repertoires were generated with immunoSEQ multiplex PCR, while TCRdb's copy carries only in-frame clones and drops some. The table shows 35,000 to 55,000 clones, with around 89% occurring only once. Study outcomes and limitations: More expansion of tumor-associated blood clones, seen at 3 weeks, marked durable-benefit patients.

Each patient's cancer was a locally advanced or metastatic urothelial carcinoma. Pretreatment and on-treatment blood mononuclear cell samples were taken, totaling between 1 and 8 time points per patient. Deletions cut 2 bases from V and 4 bases from J, with 9 bases between. The CDR3 has 13 residues. Germline CDR1 reads SGHDT; CDR2 reads YYEEEE. The rearrangement joins TRBV5-6 to TRBJ1-2; tentatively, D is TRBD1 (6 bases). The source is a woman between 55 and 75 years old with urothelial cancer. The starting material was PBMCs, obtained around atezolizumab (anti-PD-L1) treatment. Here the CDR3 reads CASSFGQSYGYTF. CDR3 coding DNA: TGTGCCAGCAGCTTCGGACAGAGCTATGGCTACACCTTC.